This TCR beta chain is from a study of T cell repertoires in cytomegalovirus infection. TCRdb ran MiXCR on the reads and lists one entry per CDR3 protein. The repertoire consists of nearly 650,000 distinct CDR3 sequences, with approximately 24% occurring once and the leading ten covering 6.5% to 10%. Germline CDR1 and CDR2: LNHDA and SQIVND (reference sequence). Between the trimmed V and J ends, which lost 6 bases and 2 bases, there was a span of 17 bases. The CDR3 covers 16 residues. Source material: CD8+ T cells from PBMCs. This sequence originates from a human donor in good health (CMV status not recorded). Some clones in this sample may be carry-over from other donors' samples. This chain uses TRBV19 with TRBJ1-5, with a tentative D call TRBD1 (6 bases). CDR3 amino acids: CASSPLGGLGNQPQHF. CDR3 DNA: TGTGCCAGTAGCCCCCTCGGGGGGCTTGGCAATCAGCCCCAGCATTTT.